This T cell receptor beta chain was retrieved from a study of T cells in Graves' hyperthyroidism and ophthalmopathy. The study, taken as a whole, reports: Blood samples included most of the expanded thyroid clonotypes exceeding 0.001. The model predicted ophthalmopathy a median roughly 6.3 months before onset.

As regards this clonotype: As yet, its antigen is unknown.

RNA transcripts gave rise to amplified TCR beta CDR3 regions. TCR CDR3 regions were first amplified by RT-PCR with HTBI primers. From the multiplex PCR reads, TCRdb called clonotypes with MiXCR, one entry per CDR3 protein. The sample has a few hundred thousand distinct CDR3 sequences, about 46% seen once. The CDR3 runs 14 residues. The germline gives CDR1 SQVTM, CDR2 ANQGSEA. After removal of 6 bases from V and 2 bases from J, the junction contained 9 bases not matched to a gene. The clonotype comes from an adult woman with Graves' disease, either hyperthyroidism or ophthalmopathy (not recorded which). The sequencing input was peripheral blood or thyroid tissue (not recorded which). The V gene is TRBV29-1, the J gene TRBJ1-2; 7 bases match TRBD1. CDR3 DNA sequence: TGCAGCGTCCTCGGGACAGCCCGAAACTATGGCTACACCTTC. Translating gives CSVLGTARNYGYTF.